This T cell receptor (beta chain) was obtained from a study of CD8+CD57+ T cells in acquired aplastic anemia. Looking at the study overall: 3.2 ug was the average amount of DNA from sorted CD4+ and CD8+ cells.

Only patients with CD8+CD57+ cell expansion on flow cytometry were chosen for sequencing. There were no patients without severe acquired aplastic anemia. At the time of blood sampling, patients had not yet received any therapy. Concerning this clonotype itself: The conserved phenylalanine or tryptophan normally closing the CDR3 is absent here, so this likely arose from a read error. The DNA is left out, because the CDR3 cannot be placed on it with certainty; the CDR3 is given as TCRdb lists it.

The template for TCR beta VDJ and CDR3 sequence profiling was genomic DNA. TCRdb analysed the reads with MiXCR anew, one entry per CDR3 protein. The repertoire includes 260,000 or so distinct CDR3 sequences, about 44% of them detected once, and 7.8% sits in the top ten. This TCR was recovered from a human donor with aplastic anemia. The specimen was sorted CD4+, CD8+, or CD8+CD57+ T cells (not recorded which) from PBMCs.

CDR3 protein: CASSHPQIANY. This chain connects TRBV7-9 to TRBJ2-3; the table names TRBD1, a call not compared with the DNA. The CDR3 is 11 residues long, ends included. Germline CDR1 reads SEHNR; CDR2 reads FQNEAQ (reference sequence).